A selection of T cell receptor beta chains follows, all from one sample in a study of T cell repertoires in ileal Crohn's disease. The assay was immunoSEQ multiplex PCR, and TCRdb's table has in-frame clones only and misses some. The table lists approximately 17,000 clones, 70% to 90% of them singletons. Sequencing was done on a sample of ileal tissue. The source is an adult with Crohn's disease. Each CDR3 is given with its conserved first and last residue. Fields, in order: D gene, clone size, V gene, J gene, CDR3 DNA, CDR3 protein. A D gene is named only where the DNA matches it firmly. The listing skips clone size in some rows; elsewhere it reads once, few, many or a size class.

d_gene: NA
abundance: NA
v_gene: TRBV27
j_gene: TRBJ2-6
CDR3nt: TGTGCCAGCAGTTTAGGGCAAAGCTCTGGGGCCAACGTCCTGACTTTC
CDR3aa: CASSLGQSSGANVLTF

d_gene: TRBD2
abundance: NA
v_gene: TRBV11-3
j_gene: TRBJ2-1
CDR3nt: TGTGCCAGCAGCCAGGGACTAGCGTCTGGCGATGAGCAGTTCTTC
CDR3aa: CASSQGLASGDEQFF

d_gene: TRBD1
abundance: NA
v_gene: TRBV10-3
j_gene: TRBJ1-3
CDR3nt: TGTGCCAGAAATCAGGGGGGTCTTGGAAACACCATATATTTT
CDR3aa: CARNQGGLGNTIYF

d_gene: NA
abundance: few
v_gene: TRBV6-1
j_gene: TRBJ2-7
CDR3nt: TGTGCCAGCAGTGAACTGCCAGGTTCCTACGAGCAGTACTTC
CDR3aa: CASSELPGSYEQYF

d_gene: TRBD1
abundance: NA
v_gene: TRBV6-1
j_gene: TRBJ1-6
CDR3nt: TGTGCCAGCAGTAGACAGGGGGCAGGAAATTCACCCCTCCACTTT
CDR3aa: CASSRQGAGNSPLHF

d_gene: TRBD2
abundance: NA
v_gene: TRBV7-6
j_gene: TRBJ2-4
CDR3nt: TGTGCCAGCAGCCCCGGTCCGGGACTAGCGTCCAAAAACATTCAGTACTTC
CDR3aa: CASSPGPGLASKNIQYF

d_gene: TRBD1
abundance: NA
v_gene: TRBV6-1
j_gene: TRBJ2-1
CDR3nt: TGTGCCAGCAGTAAGGGACAGGAGCCCAATGAGCAGTTCTTC
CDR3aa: CASSKGQEPNEQFF

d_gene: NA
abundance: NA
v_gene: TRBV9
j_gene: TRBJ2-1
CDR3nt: TGTGCCAGCAGCGAGGCGGGATTCCCCTACAATGAGCAGTTCTTC
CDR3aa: CASSEAGFPYNEQFF

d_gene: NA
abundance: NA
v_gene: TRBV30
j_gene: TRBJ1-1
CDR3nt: TGTGCCTGGAGTGTAGCCATGAACACTGAAGCTTTCTTT
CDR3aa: CAWSVAMNTEAFF

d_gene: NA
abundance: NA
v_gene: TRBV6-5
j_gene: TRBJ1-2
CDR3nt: TGTGCCAGCAGTTGGGGGGGGCGCGGCTATGGCTACACCTTC
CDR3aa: CASSWGGRGYGYTF

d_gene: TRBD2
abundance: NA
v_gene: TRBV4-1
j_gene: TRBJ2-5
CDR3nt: TGCGCCAGCAGCCTAATAGCGGGAGAGACCCAGTACTTC
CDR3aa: CASSLIAGETQYF

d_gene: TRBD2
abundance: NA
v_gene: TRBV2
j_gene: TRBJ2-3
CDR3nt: TGTGCCAGCAACCGGGGGGGGGCCCCGGATACGCAGTATTTT
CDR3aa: CASNRGGAPDTQYF

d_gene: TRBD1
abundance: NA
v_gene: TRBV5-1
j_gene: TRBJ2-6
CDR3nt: TGCGCCAGCAGCTCGACAGGGGATCCTGGGGCCAACGTCCTGACTTTC
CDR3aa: CASSSTGDPGANVLTF

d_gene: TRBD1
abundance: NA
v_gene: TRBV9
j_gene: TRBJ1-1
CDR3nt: TGTGCCAGCAGCGTATCCCGGGACAGGGGCCGCCGAGGAGCTTTCTTT
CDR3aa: CASSVSRDRGRRGAFF

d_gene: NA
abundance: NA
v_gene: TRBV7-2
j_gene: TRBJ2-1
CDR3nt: TGTGCCAGCAGCTTATCCGGGGACTACAATGAGCAGTTCTTC
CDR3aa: CASSLSGDYNEQFF

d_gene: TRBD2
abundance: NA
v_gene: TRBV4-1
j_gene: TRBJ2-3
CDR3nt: TGCGCCAGCAGCCGAGTAGCGGGAGGGCGGGCAGATACGCAGTATTTT
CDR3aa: CASSRVAGGRADTQYF

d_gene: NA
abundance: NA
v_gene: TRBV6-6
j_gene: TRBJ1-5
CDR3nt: TGTGCCAGCAGTTACGACAGGCTTAATCAGCCCCAGCATTTT
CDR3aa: CASSYDRLNQPQHF

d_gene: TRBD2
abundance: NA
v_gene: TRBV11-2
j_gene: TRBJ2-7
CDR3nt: TGTGCCAGCAGCTTTGGCGGGAGGGGAAACTCCTACGAGCAGTACTTC
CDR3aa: CASSFGGRGNSYEQYF

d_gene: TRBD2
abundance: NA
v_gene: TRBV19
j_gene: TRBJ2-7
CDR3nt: TGTGCCAGTAGTCTCGTAGCGGGAGGGACTAAGGACGAGCAGTACTTC
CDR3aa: CASSLVAGGTKDEQYF

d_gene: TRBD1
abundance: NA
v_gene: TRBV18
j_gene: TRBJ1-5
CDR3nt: TGTGCCAGCTCTCCGGGGACAGGGAAGGGCGGTCAGCCCCAGCATTTT
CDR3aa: CASSPGTGKGGQPQHF

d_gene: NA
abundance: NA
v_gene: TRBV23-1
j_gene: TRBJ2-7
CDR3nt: TGCGCCAGCAGTCAATCCGCCATACTGGGCACCTACGAGCAGTACTTC
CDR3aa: CASSQSAILGTYEQYF

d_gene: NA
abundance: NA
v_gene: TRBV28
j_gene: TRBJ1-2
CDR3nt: TGTGCCAGCAGTTCGGCCAGGCATAACTATGGCTACACCTTC
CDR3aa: CASSSARHNYGYTF

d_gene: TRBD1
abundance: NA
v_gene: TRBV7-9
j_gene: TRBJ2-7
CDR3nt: TGTGCCAGCAGCTTGGGAGGGACAGGGGGCTACGAGCAGTACTTC
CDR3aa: CASSLGGTGGYEQYF

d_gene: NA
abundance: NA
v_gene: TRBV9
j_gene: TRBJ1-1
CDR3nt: TGTGCCAGCAGCGTAGATCCAGGGGAAACTGAAGCTTTCTTT
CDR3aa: CASSVDPGETEAFF